This paragraph covers one T cell receptor beta chain sequence. The antigen is undetermined. V dropped 3 bases and J dropped 4; count of bases not matched to a gene: 4. Germline V lookup: CDR1 SGHTA, CDR2 FQGNSA. This CDR3 spans 16 amino acids. These data originate in a study of T cells in narcolepsy. Repertoires were generated with immunoSEQ multiplex PCR, while TCRdb's copy carries only in-frame clones and drops some. The repertoire holds fewer than 40,000 clones, with 75% to 90% as singletons. Study findings and constraints: HCRT-specific and TRIB2-specific autoreactive clonotypes appeared among same-patient CSF and blood CD4+ clonotypes. Autoreactive clone sequences were missing from some blood memory CD4+ repertoires.

The sequenced sample consisted of CD45RA- memory CD4+ T cells from PBMCs. This chain joins TRBV7-2 and TRBJ2-2; 11 nucleotides align to TRBD1. The sequence derives from a human donor with narcolepsy. The CDR3 loop reads CASSFGTGGPTGELFF. The CDR3, as DNA: TGTGCCAGCAGCTTCGGGACAGGGGGTCCCACCGGGGAGCTGTTTTTT.